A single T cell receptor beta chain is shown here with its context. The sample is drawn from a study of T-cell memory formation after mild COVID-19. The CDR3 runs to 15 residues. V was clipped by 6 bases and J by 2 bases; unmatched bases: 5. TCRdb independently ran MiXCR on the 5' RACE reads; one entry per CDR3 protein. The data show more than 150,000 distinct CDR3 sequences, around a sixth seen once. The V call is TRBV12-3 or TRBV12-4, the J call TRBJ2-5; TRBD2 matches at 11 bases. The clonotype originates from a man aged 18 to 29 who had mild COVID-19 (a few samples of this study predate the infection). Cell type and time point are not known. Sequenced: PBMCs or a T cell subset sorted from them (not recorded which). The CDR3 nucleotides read TGTGCCAGCAGAAATAGACTAGCGGGACAAGAGACCCAGTACTTC. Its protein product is CASRNRLAGQETQYF.